This TCR beta chain stems from a study of T cell responses to AZD1222 COVID-19 vaccine. With regard to this clone: Antigen specificity is unknown.

The data were produced by immunoSEQ multiplex PCR, yet TCRdb's version contains in-frame clones alone and is incomplete. This table has approximately 110,000 clones, nearly 90% appearing once. Study observations and caveats: Spike regions recognized by vaccine-associated CD4 TCRs spanned the protein, led by 160-218 and 743-854.

From germline, CDR1 is SGHTA and CDR2 FQGTGA. The V gene end was trimmed by 2 bases and the J gene end by 4 bases; junction bases not matched to a gene: 8. The CDR3 runs 15 residues. This receptor was taken from an adult in good health. Sequenced here: peripheral blood, sampled on day 0 of AZD1222 vaccination. This chain links TRBV7-3 with TRBJ2-7; 7 bases are shared with TRBD2. The CDR3 loop is CASSLYGGSIYEQYF. Here the CDR3 DNA reads TGTGCCAGCAGCTTATACGGGGGGTCGATTTACGAGCAGTACTTC.